Listed below are T cell receptor beta chains from one sample, sequenced in a study of OX40 agonist ivuxolimab in advanced cancers. The repertoire was sequenced with immunoSEQ multiplex PCR; TCRdb's copy has only in-frame clones and lacks some. The sample has some 77,000 clones; 86% are singletons. Sequenced material: CD4+ or CD8+ T cells sorted from blood, taken in a trial of the OX40 agonist ivuxolimab. The receptors come from an adult with an advanced solid tumor such as melanoma, head and neck, liver or kidney cancer. The CDR3 runs from the conserved cysteine through the conserved F or W. The size entry is marked missing in some rows and otherwise reads once, few, many or a size class.

TRBJ2-7,-,TRBV11-3,CASSLVPRAEQYF
TRBJ2-3,-,TRBV28,CASKRDTQYF
TRBJ1-4,-,TRBV4-2,CASSQDPTGTNEKLFF
TRBJ2-5,-,TRBV7-9,CASSSYRGRWETQYF
TRBJ2-1,-,TRBV18,CASSPPSGTSGSNEQFF
TRBJ1-5,-,TRBV28,CASSSREPQHF
TRBJ1-2,-,TRBV6-5,CASSPDRGDGYTF
TRBJ2-1,-,TRBV27,CASSLLGTGLGNEQFF
TRBJ2-1,-,TRBV5-1,CASSLLADSYNEQFF
TRBJ2-1,-,TRBV4-2,CASSQDRAGHEQFF
TRBJ1-4,-,TRBV10-3,CATKEGSDEKLFF
TRBJ2-7,-,TRBV28,CASSLTSGRYEQYF
TRBJ1-3,-,TRBV11-3,CASSLAHQQGANTIYF
TRBJ2-3,-,TRBV28,CASSLGTPTDTQYF
TRBJ2-1,-,TRBV4-3,CASSPAGASSYNEQFF
TRBJ1-2,-,TRBV7-2,CASASAGPYGYTF
TRBJ2-1,-,TRBV9,CASSVVAAGGYNEQFF
TRBJ2-1,once,TRBV9,CASSALAGDNNEQFF
TRBJ2-7,-,TRBV7-2,CASSPQGDGQYF
TRBJ2-5,few,TRBV5-1,CASSLTQETQYF
TRBJ2-7,-,TRBV6-6,CASGGQGPYEQYF
TRBJ2-3,-,TRBV5-5,CASIRSSGSTDTQYF
TRBJ2-1,-,TRBV5-1,CASSLSVPSGKGEQFF
TRBJ2-1,-,TRBV28,CASSLRTSGGYNEQFF
TRBJ2-7,-,TRBV18,CASSPQAGGPPYEQYF
TRBJ2-3,-,TRBV4-2,CASRGGVGTDTQYF
TRBJ2-1,-,TRBV27,CASSFSSTVEQFF
TRBJ2-1,few,TRBV7-8,CASSLDRGQSIEQFF
TRBJ1-5,few,TRBV29-1,CSVVLQGGQPQHF
TRBJ1-1,-,TRBV19,CASSILGALGLFF